The clone carrying this TCR beta chain came up a few times. This sample was included in a study of T-cell reconstitution after alpha-beta-depleted transplantation in children. Unique molecular identifiers tagged the TCRbeta library. TCRdb re-analysed the PCR reads in MiXCR, keeping a single row per CDR3 protein. The data show approximately 210,000 distinct CDR3 sequences, about 14% seen once. Trimming cost V 6 bases and J 8 bases, with 19 bases left between them. This CDR3 region has 14 residues. The chain links TRBV12-3 or TRBV12-4 to TRBJ1-2; possibly TRBD1 for D (6 bases). The input for sequencing was PBMCs from the stem cell graft donor, taken from the stem cell graft. The receptor's source is a human donor who donated a stem cell graft to a child with acute lymphoblastic leukemia. CDR3 loop: CASRTGFGAGGYTF. The CDR3 DNA reads as TGTGCCAGCAGAACAGGGTTTGGCGCTGGGGGCTACACCTTC.